This entry lists 23 T cell receptor beta chains sequenced from one sample in a study of blood T cell repertoires in COVID-19. The assay was immunoSEQ multiplex PCR, and TCRdb's table has in-frame clones only and misses some. The sample shows about 23,000 clones, 86% of them seen only once. The sample consisted of peripheral blood. The origin of the receptors is a woman older than 75 with active or convalescent COVID-19.

V usage is TRBV28 and J usage is TRBJ2-7; the D gene is possibly TRBD1 (6 bases). Germline assignment: CDR1 MDHEN and CDR2 SYDVKM. The CDR3 length is 15 residues. Trimming pared 3 bases from V and 0 bases from J, leaving 12 bases between. The DNA of the CDR3 is TGTGCCAGCAGTTTTAGGGACAACTTCTCCTACGAGCAGTACTTC. It yields the protein CASSFRDNFSYEQYF. Supplemented by reference TRBV28 and TRBJ2-7, the full variable domain reads DVKVTQSSRYLVKRTGEKVFLECVQDMDHENMFWYRQDPGLGLRLIYFSYDVKMKEKGDIPEGYSVSREKKERFSLILESASTNQTSMYLCASSFRDNFSYEQYFGPGTRLTVT.

This chain links TRBV5-6 with TRBJ2-1, with 7 bases matching TRBD2. V lost 0 bases and J lost 0; bases outside the gene matches: 0. The germline CDR1 and CDR2 sequences are SGHDT and YYEEEE. The length of the CDR3 is 15 residues. CDR3 nucleotide sequence: TGTGCCAGCAGCTTGGGCGGGAGCTCCTACAATGAGCAGTTCTTC. It yields the protein CASSLGGSSYNEQFF.

This chain's CDR3 is CASRPLGQSLSPYEQYF. The DNA for the CDR3 is TGTGCCAGCAGGCCTTTAGGACAGTCCCTTTCACCCTACGAGCAGTACTTC. This chain connects TRBV6-2 or TRBV6-3 to TRBJ2-7; TRBD1 might be the D (6 bases). This CDR3 comprises 17 residues. V was pared by 6 bases and J by 2 bases, with 23 bases between. CDR1 and CDR2 (germline): MNHEY, SVGEGT.

The chain links TRBV11-3 to TRBJ1-2, with 9 bases aligning to TRBD1. Germline trimming cut 3 bases from V and 3 bases from J; bases unmatched to any gene: 11. Germline CDR1 is SGHNT and CDR2 is YENEEA. The CDR3 contains 17 residues. The CDR3 nucleotides are TGTGCCAGCAGCTTTGACTTCACAGGGGGCGATGACTATGGCTACACCTTC. Protein product: CASSFDFTGGDDYGYTF.

CDR3 protein: CASSLIGSPREYSNQPQHF. Written as DNA, the CDR3 is TGTGCCAGCAGTTTAATTGGGTCCCCTCGGGAATATAGCAATCAGCCCCAGCATTTT. J is TRBJ1-5 and V is TRBV27; D gene uncertain. Deletions cut 2 bases from V and 0 bases from J, with 20 bases between. In germline, CDR1 is MNHEY, CDR2 SMNVEV (reference sequence). The CDR3 is made up of 19 amino acids.

The V gene is TRBV6-2 or TRBV6-3, the J gene TRBJ2-2; 10 bases match TRBD2. The V segment lost 2 bases and the J segment 1 base; nucleotides outside the gene matches: 7. This CDR3 contains 18 residues. Germline loops: CDR1 MNHEY, CDR2 SVGEGT. CDR3 DNA: TGTGCCAGCAGTTACAGTCGACTAGCGGGTGAGAACACCGGGGAGCTGTTTTTT. This encodes CASSYSRLAGENTGELFF.

The chain carries TRBV28 and TRBJ1-2, with 8 nucleotides matching TRBD1. The CDR3 extends over 15 amino acids. The V and J ends lost 4 bases and 7 bases, in that order; junction bases with no gene match: 11. Germline values: CDR1 MDHEN, CDR2 SYDVKM. CDR3 nucleotide sequence: TGTGCCAGCAGTTCCCCGGGGGCAGGGGGCTTTGGCTACACCTTC. This sequence encodes CASSSPGAGGFGYTF.

This chain connects TRBV19 to TRBJ1-6; 8 bases line up with TRBD1. Trimming at V came to 5 bases and at J to 3 bases, leaving 6 bases not matched to a gene. The CDR3 spans 16 residues. Germline lookup yields CDR1 LNHDA and CDR2 SQIVND (reference sequence). The CDR3 DNA sequence: TGTGCCAGTAGTGCACGACAGGGGAGCTATAATTCACCCCTCCACTTT. Translated, it gives CASSARQGSYNSPLHF. The entire variable domain, with the rest obtained from reference TRBV19 and TRBJ1-6, is as follows: DGGITQSPKYLFRKEGQNVTLSCEQNLNHDAMYWYRQDPGQGLRLIYYSQIVNDFQKGDIAEGYSVSREKKESFPLTVTSAQKNPTAFYLCASSARQGSYNSPLHFGNGTRLTVT.

The chain is built from TRBV5-6 and TRBJ2-6; D is undetermined. The CDR3 totals 17 residues. Looked up from germline, CDR1 is SGHDT and CDR2 is YYEEEE. Trimming took off 1 base at V and 0 bases at J, with 11 bases between the two ends. In DNA, the CDR3 is TGTGCCAGCAGCTTGTACAGATCCTTCTCTGGGGCCAACGTCCTGACTTTC. Its protein is CASSLYRSFSGANVLTF.

The chain couples TRBV19 to TRBJ2-7, with 7 bases aligning to TRBD1. CDR3 length: 13 residues. Trimming removed 5 bases from V and 3 bases from J; junction bases left unmatched: 4. The germline V gene has CDR1 LNHDA and CDR2 SQIVND (reference sequence). The CDR3 spells CASSVAGGYEQYF. The DNA for the CDR3 is TGTGCCAGTAGTGTTGCAGGGGGCTACGAGCAGTACTTC.

The table lists this clone with a count of one. The rearrangement uses TRBV30 and TRBJ1-4; D is ambiguous. V was shortened by 0 bases and J by 5 bases, with 4 bases between the two germline ends. Germline V lookup: CDR1 GTSNPN, CDR2 SVGIG (reference sequence). CDR3 length: 12 amino acids. CDR3 bases: TGTGCCTGGAGTGTACTCAATGAAAAACTGTTTTTT. Translated, it gives CAWSVLNEKLFF.

In its sample, this clone was seen once. This sequence joins TRBV6-6 and TRBJ1-2; no reliable D call. Trimming took 7 bases from V and 4 from J, leaving 16 bases between them. Germline V gives CDR1 MNHNY, CDR2 SVGAGI (reference sequence). The CDR3 contains 14 residues. The CDR3 DNA sequence: TGTGCCAGCACCCCGCGTAGGACTAGCTATGGCTACACCTTC. Protein sequence: CASTPRRTSYGYTF.

The chain carries TRBV30 and TRBJ1-1; D gene unclear. Germline CDR1 is GTSNPN and CDR2 is SVGIG (reference sequence). The CDR3 loop spans 13 amino acids. V was clipped by 2 bases and J by 3 bases, with 10 bases between them. CDR3 sequence reads: CAWSIQSYTEAFF. DNA for the CDR3: TGTGCCTGGAGTATCCAGTCCTACACTGAAGCTTTCTTT.

This rearrangement joins TRBV29-1 to TRBJ1-1, with a weak D call TRBD1 (5 bases). Trimming took 4 bases from V and 7 from J, leaving 28 bases between them. This CDR3 region has 17 residues. Germline V gene lookup returns CDR1 SQVTM and CDR2 ANQGSEA. CDR3 sequence: CSVARYQGSPPAVEAFF. The CDR3 DNA is TGCAGCGTTGCGAGGTATCAGGGAAGCCCCCCGGCCGTTGAAGCTTTCTTT.

With regard to this clone: At one end the junction does not follow the germline gene, possibly because of a read error. This chain joins TRBV7-7 and TRBJ2-5, with 7 bases that match TRBD1. The germline V gene has CDR1 SSHAT and CDR2 FNYEAQ (reference sequence). CDR3 length: 13 residues. CDR3 nucleotides: TGTGCTAGCAGCCTAGGACAGGTCCAGACCCAGTACTTC. Encoded protein: CASSLGQVQTQYF. The complete variable domain, with remaining parts taken from reference TRBV7-7 and TRBJ2-5, reads GAGVSQSPRYKVTKRGQDVTLRCDPISSHATLYWYQQALGQGPEFLTYFNYEAQPDKSGLPSDRFSAERPEGSISTLTIQRTEQRDSAMYRCASSLGQVQTQYFGPGTRLLVL.

The chain has TRBV6-2 or TRBV6-3 and TRBJ1-6, with D possibly TRBD1 on 5 matching bases. V lost 4 bases to trimming and J lost 10 bases, with 17 bases between them. From germline, CDR1 is MNHEY and CDR2 SVGEGT. This CDR3 region has 15 residues. The chain's CDR3 is CASSSGPPGLSPLHF. For the CDR3, the DNA is TGTGCCAGCAGTTCCGGACCACCAGGGTTGTCACCCCTCCACTTT.

The chain recombines TRBV15 with TRBJ2-7, with TRBD1 as a possible D gene (6 bases). Germline CDR1 is LNHNV and CDR2 is YYDKDF (reference sequence). The CDR3 has 13 amino acids. Trimming removed 3 bases at V and 7 bases at J, with 13 bases between. The CDR3 bases are TGTGCCACCAGCAGCAGAACTCAGGGGGAGCAGTACTTC. This gives the protein CATSSRTQGEQYF.

The V gene is TRBV29-1, the J gene TRBJ1-2; 8 bases line up with TRBD1. Losses at the gene ends were 8 bases for V and 4 bases for J; bases not matched to a gene: 6. Looked up from germline, CDR1 is SQVTM and CDR2 is ANQGSEA. The CDR3 is 12 residues long. As DNA, the CDR3 is TGCAGCACAAAGACAGGGGTCTATGGCTACACCTTC. Translated: CSTKTGVYGYTF.

V gene TRBV7-6 combines with J gene TRBJ2-7, with TRBD1 as a possible D gene (5 bases). Germline values: CDR1 SGHVS, CDR2 FNYEAQ. The V and J ends lost 4 bases and 4 bases respectively, with 11 bases between them. The length of the CDR3 is 13 residues. DNA of the CDR3: TGTGCCAGCAGCTCCAACAGGTGGTACGAGCAGTACTTC. It yields the protein CASSSNRWYEQYF.

This sequence joins TRBV5-1 and TRBJ2-1, with D hard to call. The CDR3 length is 17 residues. Trimming took off 3 bases at V and 6 bases at J, with 22 bases between the two ends. The V gene's germline CDR1 is SGHRS and CDR2 YFSETQ. In DNA form, the CDR3 reads TGCGCCAGCAGCTGGGCCCTGCCGGTTAATCTACGCAATGAGCAGTTCTTC. It codes for CASSWALPVNLRNEQFF.

The V and J genes are TRBV7-2 and TRBJ2-5; D is unclear. This CDR3 is built from 14 residues. Trimming shortened V by 5 bases and J by 9 bases, and 19 bases separated the two germline ends. The germline CDR1 and CDR2 sequences are SGHTA and FQGNSA. CDR3: CASSPGGSTLAQYF. CDR3 coding DNA: TGTGCCAGCAGCCCGGGTGGTAGCACGTTGGCCCAGTACTTC.

This clone was recorded only once. The CDR3 spells CATSRDRTVFNDGYTF. CDR3 nucleotide sequence: TGTGCCACCAGCAGAGATCGCACGGTATTTAATGATGGCTACACCTTC. J is TRBJ1-2 and V is TRBV15; no clear D. The CDR3 sequence is 16 residues long. V dropped 0 bases and J dropped 6 bases, with 17 bases sitting between them. Per germline, CDR1 LNHNV and CDR2 YYDKDF (reference sequence).

This clone was seen just once. The rearrangement joins TRBV28 to TRBJ1-1; D unresolved. Germline lookup yields CDR1 MDHEN and CDR2 SYDVKM. This CDR3 is built from 16 residues. Trimming stripped 5 bases from V and 1 base from J, with 17 bases between. The CDR3 spells CASSETGKPGNTEAFF. CDR3 nucleotide sequence: TGTGCCAGCAGTGAAACCGGGAAGCCCGGGAACACTGAAGCTTTCTTT.